This T cell receptor (beta chain) emerged from a study of shared clonotypes between healthy human individuals. CD45RO-negative, CCR7-selected cells formed the naive CD8 fraction, which excluded terminally differentiated effector memory CD45RA+ cells. The germline V gene has CDR1 LNHDA and CDR2 SQIVND (reference sequence). The CDR3 consists of 13 residues. Trimming took off 4 bases at V and 5 bases at J, with 11 bases between the two ends. Study processing details: ImmunoSEQ yielded junction-only sequences lacking quality scores, so filtering differed. Clones were read by immunoSEQ multiplex PCR, and TCRdb kept only the in-frame ones, dropping some. That table is the source of V, J and clone size, and D and trimming were worked out from the DNA. This sample has about 2.2 million clones, with 90% to 95% found just once.

The sample was naive CD8+ T cells from PBMCs. The TCR comes from a man aged 18 to 29 in good health. Some clones in this sample may be carry-over from other donors' samples. This sequence joins TRBV19 and TRBJ2-5; D is unclear. DNA for the CDR3: TGTGCCAGTAGTAGGGTTTCGTCGGAGACCCAGTACTTC. Translating gives CASSRVSSETQYF. Together with reference TRBV19 and TRBJ2-5, the CDR3 gives the full variable domain: DGGITQSPKYLFRKEGQNVTLSCEQNLNHDAMYWYRQDPGQGLRLIYYSQIVNDFQKGDIAEGYSVSREKKESFPLTVTSAQKNPTAFYLCASSRVSSETQYFGPGTRLLVL.